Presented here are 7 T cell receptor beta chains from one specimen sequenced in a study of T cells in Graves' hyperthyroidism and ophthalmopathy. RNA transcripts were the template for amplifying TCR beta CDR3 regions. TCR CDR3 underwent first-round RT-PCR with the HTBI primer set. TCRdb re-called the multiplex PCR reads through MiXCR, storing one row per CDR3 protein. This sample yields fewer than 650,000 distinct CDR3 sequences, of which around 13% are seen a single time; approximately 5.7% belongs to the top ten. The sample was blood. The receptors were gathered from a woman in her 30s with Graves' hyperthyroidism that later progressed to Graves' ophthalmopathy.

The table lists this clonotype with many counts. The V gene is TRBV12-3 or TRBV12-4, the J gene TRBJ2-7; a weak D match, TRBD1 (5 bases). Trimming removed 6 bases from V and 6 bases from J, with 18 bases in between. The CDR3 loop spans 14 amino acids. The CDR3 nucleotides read TGTGCCAGCAGACTGGCAGGGCGTTCAGGCGAGCAGTACTTC. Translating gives CASRLAGRSGEQYF.

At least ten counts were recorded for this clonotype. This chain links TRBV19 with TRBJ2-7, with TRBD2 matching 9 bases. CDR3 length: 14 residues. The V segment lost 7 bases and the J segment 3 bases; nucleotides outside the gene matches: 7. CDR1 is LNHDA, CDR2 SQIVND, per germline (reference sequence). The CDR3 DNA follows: TGTGCCAGTACACGGACTAGCGAGATCTACGAGCAGTACTTC. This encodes CASTRTSEIYEQYF.

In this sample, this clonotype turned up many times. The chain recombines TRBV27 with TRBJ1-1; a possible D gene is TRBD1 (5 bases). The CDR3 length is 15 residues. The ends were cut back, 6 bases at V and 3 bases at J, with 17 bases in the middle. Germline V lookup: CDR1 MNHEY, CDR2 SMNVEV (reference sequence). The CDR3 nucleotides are TGTGCCAGCAGATCCCTCCCTGCGGGGGACACTGAAGCTTTCTTT. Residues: CASRSLPAGDTEAFF.

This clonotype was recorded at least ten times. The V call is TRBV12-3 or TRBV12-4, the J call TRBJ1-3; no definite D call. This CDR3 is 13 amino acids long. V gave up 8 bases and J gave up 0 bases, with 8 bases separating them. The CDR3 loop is CASVRDSGNTIYF. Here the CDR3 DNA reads TGTGCCAGCGTAAGGGACTCTGGAAACACCATATATTTT.

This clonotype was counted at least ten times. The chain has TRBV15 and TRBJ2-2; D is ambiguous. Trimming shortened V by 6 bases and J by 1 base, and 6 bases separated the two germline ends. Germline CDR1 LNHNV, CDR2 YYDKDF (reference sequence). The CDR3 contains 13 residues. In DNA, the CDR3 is TGTGCCACCAGTCCGAGGAACACCGGGGAGCTGTTTTTT. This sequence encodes CATSPRNTGELFF.

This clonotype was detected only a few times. This chain's CDR3 is CASSNGLAVDLPYEQYF. The CDR3 DNA sequence: TGCGCCAGCAGCAACGGACTAGCGGTAGACTTGCCCTACGAGCAGTACTTC. This sequence joins TRBV5-1 and TRBJ2-7, with TRBD2 matching over 10 bases. The CDR3 consists of 17 residues. CDR1 is SGHRS and CDR2 is YFSETQ in the germline V gene. J was trimmed by 2 bases and V by 4 bases; bases with no gene match: 12.

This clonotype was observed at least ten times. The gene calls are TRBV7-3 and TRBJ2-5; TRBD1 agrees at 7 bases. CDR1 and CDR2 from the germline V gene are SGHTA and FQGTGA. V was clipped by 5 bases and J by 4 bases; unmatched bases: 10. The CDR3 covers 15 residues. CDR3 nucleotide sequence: TGTGCCAGCAGCCCCCAGACAGGGACGGGAGAGACCCAGTACTTC. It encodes CASSPQTGTGETQYF.